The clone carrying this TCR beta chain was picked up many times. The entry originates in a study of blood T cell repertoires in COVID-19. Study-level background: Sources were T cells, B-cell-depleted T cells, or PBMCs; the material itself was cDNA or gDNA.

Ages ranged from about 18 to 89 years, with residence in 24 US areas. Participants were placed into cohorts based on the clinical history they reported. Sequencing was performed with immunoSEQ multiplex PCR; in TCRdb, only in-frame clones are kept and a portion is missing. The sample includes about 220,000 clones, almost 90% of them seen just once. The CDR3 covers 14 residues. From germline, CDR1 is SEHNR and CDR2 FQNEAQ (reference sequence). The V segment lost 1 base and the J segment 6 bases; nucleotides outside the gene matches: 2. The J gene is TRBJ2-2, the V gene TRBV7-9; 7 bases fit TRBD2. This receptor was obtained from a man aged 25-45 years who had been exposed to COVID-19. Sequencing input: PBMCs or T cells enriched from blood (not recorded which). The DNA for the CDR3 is TGTGCCAGCAGCTTAGGGGGACTATCCGGGGAGCTGTTTTTT. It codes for CASSLGGLSGELFF.